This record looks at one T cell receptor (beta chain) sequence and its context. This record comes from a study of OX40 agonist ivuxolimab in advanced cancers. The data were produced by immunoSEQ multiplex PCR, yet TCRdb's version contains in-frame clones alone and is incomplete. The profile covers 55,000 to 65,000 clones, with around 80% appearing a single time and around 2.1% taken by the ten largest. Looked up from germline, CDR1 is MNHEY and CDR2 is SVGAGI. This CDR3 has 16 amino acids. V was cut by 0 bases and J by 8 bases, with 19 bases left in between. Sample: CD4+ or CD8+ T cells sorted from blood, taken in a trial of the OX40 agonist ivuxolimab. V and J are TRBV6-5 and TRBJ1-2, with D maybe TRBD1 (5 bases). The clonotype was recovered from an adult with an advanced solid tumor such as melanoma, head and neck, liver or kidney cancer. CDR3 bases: TGTGCCAGCAGTTACTCTCTCCAGGGTCGATCCGGCGGCTACACCTTC. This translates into CASSYSLQGRSGGYTF.